This is a list of T cell receptor beta chains from one sample in a study of blood T cell repertoires in COVID-19. The assay was immunoSEQ multiplex PCR, and TCRdb's table has in-frame clones only and misses some. Of 50,000 to 70,000 clones in the sample, 65% to 85% were seen once. Source material: PBMCs or T cells enriched from blood (not recorded which). The receptors here all came from a woman aged 55 to 70 who had been exposed to COVID-19. Each CDR3 is given with its conserved first and last residue. Each record gives: V gene, CDR3 length, clone size, J gene, D gene, CDR3 DNA, CDR3 protein. D genes are given only for firm matches. Clone sizes are given selectively: once, few, many, or a class where the clone is expanded.

>TRBV28|16|many|TRBJ2-7|.
TGTGCCAGCAGTTTAGGAATAGGGGGCGCGGGGTACGAGCAGTACTTC
CASSLGIGGAGYEQYF
>TRBV3-1/TRBV3-2|21|.|TRBJ2-2|TRBD2
TGTGCCAGCAGCTACCTCACTAGCGGGAGGAGGGGCCCTTATGGCACCGGGGAGCTGTTTTTT
CASSYLTSGRRGPYGTGELFF
>TRBV10-3|14|.|TRBJ1-1|TRBD1
TGTGCCATCAGCCCGACAGGGCCGGGCACTGAAGCTTTCTTT
CAISPTGPGTEAFF
>TRBV7-8|16|.|TRBJ2-5|TRBD2
TGTGCCAGCAGCTCTCTTAGCGGGGGGACCGGAGAGACCCAGTACTTC
CASSSLSGGTGETQYF
>TRBV19|14|.|TRBJ2-2|.
TGTGCCAGTAGTCCAACCCCACTTACCGGGGAGCTGTTTTTT
CASSPTPLTGELFF
>TRBV5-4|12|.|TRBJ2-1|.
TGTGCCAGCAGCTTGGTATCGGATGAGCAGTTCTTC
CASSLVSDEQFF
>TRBV18|14|once|TRBJ2-3|.
TGTGCCAGCTCACCGCGCGGAATCACAGATACGCAGTATTTT
CASSPRGITDTQYF
>TRBV5-5|15|few|TRBJ2-4|.
TGTGCCAGCAGCATTTTTCGGGGGACCCAAAACATTCAGTACTTC
CASSIFRGTQNIQYF
>TRBV3-1/TRBV3-2|16|.|TRBJ2-3|.
TGTGCCAGCAGCCACCCAGGCGGGAAAAGCACAGATACGCAGTATTTT
CASSHPGGKSTDTQYF
>TRBV11-2|14|.|TRBJ1-6|TRBD1
TGTGCCAGCAGCTTAGGGACAGGGAATTCACCCCTCCACTTT
CASSLGTGNSPLHF